These 23 T cell receptor beta chains originate from one sample sequenced in a study of blood T cells in healthy people across ages. A second PCR, run for about 6 to 11 cycles, used a sample-barcoded 5' primer plus a J-beta primer mix. In TCRdb, the 5' RACE reads were re-called with MiXCR into one record per CDR3 protein. Found here are about 830,000 distinct CDR3 sequences, roughly 64% of them singletons; the top ten hold 20% to 25%. The material sequenced was blood. The receptors derive from a man aged 30 to 45 in good health.

V is TRBV3-1 and J is TRBJ2-4; the D is unclear. The J call could be wrong; TRBJ2-7 is a better fit for the DNA end. CDR1 is LGHDT, CDR2 YNNKEL, per germline (reference sequence). The CDR3 is 13 amino acids. CDR3 in amino acids: CASSRKGPYEQYF. The DNA of the CDR3 is TGTGCCAGCAGCCGCAAGGGCCCCTACGAGCAGTACTTC.

The rearrangement uses TRBV20-1 and TRBJ2-3, with TRBD2 matching 7 bases. Per the germline V gene, CDR1 is DFQATT and CDR2 is SNEGSKA (reference sequence). This CDR3 contains 14 residues. Germline trimming cut 5 bases from V and 2 bases from J; bases unmatched to any gene: 7. The CDR3, as DNA: TGCAGTGCTCCCCCCGGGGGGAACACAGATACGCAGTATTTT. It yields the protein CSAPPGGNTDTQYF.

The chain couples TRBV4-2 to TRBJ2-7; D unresolved. The germline V gene encodes CDR1 LGHNA and CDR2 YNFKEQ. V was cut by 1 base and J by 0 bases, with 4 bases left in between. The CDR3 is made up of 13 amino acids. CDR3 sequence (DNA): TGTGCCAGCAGCCAAGCTACCTCCTACGAGCAGTACTTC. Protein: CASSQATSYEQYF.

The rearrangement links TRBV27 to TRBJ2-7; D gene unclear. This CDR3 is built from 14 residues. Looked up from germline, CDR1 is MNHEY and CDR2 is SMNVEV (reference sequence). V was trimmed by 6 bases and J by 0 bases, leaving 12 bases between them. The CDR3 loop is CASRATESSYEQYF. The CDR3 bases are TGTGCCAGCAGAGCGACTGAAAGCTCCTACGAGCAGTACTTC.

The chain uses TRBV7-2 and TRBJ2-7; D is perhaps TRBD2 (5 bases). Germline V gene lookup returns CDR1 SGHTA and CDR2 FQGNSA. This CDR3 region has 13 residues. The germline V and J ends were trimmed by 11 bases and 2 bases, with 16 bases remaining between them. The CDR3 region has the DNA TGTGCCTCTAGATTCGGGGTCACCTACGAGCAGTACTTC. Its translation is CASRFGVTYEQYF.

The J gene is TRBJ1-2, the V gene TRBV20-1; perhaps TRBD1 as D (6 bases). Germline CDR1 reads DFQATT; CDR2 reads SNEGSKA (reference sequence). This CDR3 comprises 11 residues. The V end lost 6 bases, the J end lost 4 bases, and 9 bases lay between the germline ends. The CDR3 DNA sequence: TGCAGTGCCTCCAGGGGCTATGGCTACACCTTC. It translates to CSASRGYGYTF.

This chain connects TRBV15 to TRBJ1-1; D gene uncertain. Germline V gene sequence: CDR1 LNHNV, CDR2 YYDKDF (reference sequence). V was trimmed by 4 bases and J by 0 bases, leaving 12 bases between them. This CDR3 has 15 residues. Here the CDR3 DNA reads TGTGCCACCAGCACTTCAGCGATCATGAACACTGAAGCTTTCTTT. Protein sequence: CATSTSAIMNTEAFF. Based on the CDR3 plus reference TRBV15 and TRBJ1-1, the full variable domain is DAMVIQNPRYQVTQFGKPVTLSCSQTLNHNVMYWYQQKSSQAPKLLFHYYDKDFNNEADTPDNFQSRRPNTSFCFLDIRSPGLGDTAMYLCATSTSAIMNTEAFFGQGTRLTVV.

This clonotype was seen a handful of times. The V gene is TRBV7-2, the J gene TRBJ2-1; TRBD2 is a possible D gene (6 bases). The CDR3 contains 15 residues. V lost 3 bases and J 0 bases, leaving 9 bases between the germline ends. The germline V gene has CDR1 SGHTA and CDR2 FQGNSA. CDR3: CASSFGGGSYNEQFF. In DNA form, the CDR3 reads TGTGCCAGCAGCTTCGGGGGTGGCTCCTACAATGAGCAGTTCTTC.

V is TRBV6-1 and J is TRBJ2-1; D ambiguous. From germline, CDR1 is MNHNS and CDR2 SASEGT. The CDR3 has 15 amino acids. V was trimmed by 2 bases and J by 8 bases, leaving 16 bases between them. The CDR3: CASSEFNYPGHEQFF. The DNA of the CDR3 is TGTGCCAGCAGTGAATTTAATTATCCGGGCCATGAGCAGTTCTTC.

This clonotype was seen only a few times. This chain joins TRBV27 and TRBJ2-1; 10 bases line up with TRBD1. Germline V lookup: CDR1 MNHEY, CDR2 SMNVEV (reference sequence). CDR3 length: 17 residues. Losses at the gene ends were 3 bases for V and 5 bases for J; bases not matched to a gene: 10. The CDR3 DNA reads as TGTGCCAGCAGTTTGAGAGCTCCGGACAGGGGGAACAATGAGCAGTTCTTC. This encodes CASSLRAPDRGNNEQFF.

Only a few counts were recorded for this clonotype. The J gene is TRBJ2-4, the V gene TRBV7-2; no definite D call. V shed 1 base and J shed 2 bases, with 12 bases lying between them. Germline values: CDR1 SGHTA, CDR2 FQGNSA. The CDR3 is 16 amino acids. The CDR3 DNA follows: TGTGCCAGCAGCTTAGTATCTTTGGGGACCAAAAACATTCAGTACTTC. It encodes CASSLVSLGTKNIQYF.

The J gene is TRBJ2-1, the V gene TRBV5-5; the D is unclear. CDR3 size: 11 residues. Trimming left V 6 bases short and J 8 bases short, with 9 bases between. The V gene's germline CDR1 is SGHKS and CDR2 YYEKEE (reference sequence). The CDR3 loop is CASMSPYEQFF. DNA of the CDR3: TGTGCCAGCATGTCCCCCTATGAGCAGTTCTTC.

V and J are TRBV29-1 and TRBJ2-6; 7 positions match TRBD2. Germline V gives CDR1 SQVTM, CDR2 ANQGSEA. The CDR3 loop spans 15 amino acids. V shed 7 bases and J 2 bases; nucleotides not matched to a gene: 8. CDR3 DNA: TGCAGCGGGGGGGAGGGATCTGCTGGGGCCAACGTCCTGACTTTC. Protein: CSGGEGSAGANVLTF.

The chain links TRBV6-2 or TRBV6-3 to TRBJ2-5; maybe TRBD1 (6 bases). Germline values: CDR1 MNHEY, CDR2 SVGEGT. CDR3 length: 14 residues. The V end lost 9 bases, the J end lost 7 bases, and 21 bases lay between the germline ends. CDR3 residues: CASRKPGTKGTQYF. The CDR3 region has the DNA TGTGCCAGTCGAAAACCCGGGACAAAGGGGACCCAGTACTTC.

This clonotype was counted only a few times. This chain links TRBV29-1 with TRBJ2-7; 9 nucleotides match TRBD1. There are 12 residues in the CDR3. J lost 6 bases, V lost 6 bases, and 6 bases had no gene match. The germline V gene encodes CDR1 SQVTM and CDR2 ANQGSEA. DNA for the CDR3: TGCAGCGTGGGACAGGGATTTGGCGAGCAGTACTTC. Amino acids: CSVGQGFGEQYF.

V is TRBV29-1 and J is TRBJ1-6; TRBD1 might be the D (5 bases). This CDR3 is 14 amino acids long. Germline V gene data show CDR1 as SQVTM and CDR2 as ANQGSEA. Trimming stripped 5 bases from V and 10 bases from J, with 18 bases between. The CDR3 reads CSVQTAREGSPLHF. CDR3 sequence (DNA): TGCAGCGTTCAAACGGCCAGGGAGGGCTCACCCCTCCACTTT.

This clonotype was seen a few times. The chain carries TRBV13 and TRBJ2-5; tentative D call: TRBD2 (6 bases). Looked up from germline, CDR1 is PRHDT and CDR2 is FYEKMQ (reference sequence). V lost 5 bases and J 1 base, leaving 23 bases between the germline ends. The CDR3 consists of 18 residues. The CDR3 nucleotides are TGTGCCAGCAGCCCTATGTGGACGGGAGAAGGGGTCCAAGAGACCCAGTACTTC. Amino acids: CASSPMWTGEGVQETQYF. The full variable domain, with the rest looked up from reference TRBV13 and TRBJ2-5, is AAGVIQSPRHLIKEKRETATLKCYPIPRHDTVYWYQQGPGQDPQFLISFYEKMQSDKGSIPDRFSAQQFSDYHSELNMSSLELGDSALYFCASSPMWTGEGVQETQYFGPGTRLLVL.

This chain connects TRBV2 to TRBJ2-7; maybe TRBD2 (6 bases). The length of the CDR3 is 15 residues. Per the germline V gene, CDR1 is SNHLY and CDR2 is FYNNEI. The germline V and J ends were trimmed by 6 bases and 6 bases, with 21 bases remaining between them. CDR3 region: CASSDGEDVGGEQYF. In DNA form, the CDR3 reads TGTGCCAGCAGCGACGGGGAGGACGTTGGCGGCGAGCAGTACTTC. Looking up the rest from reference TRBV2 and TRBJ2-7 gives the full variable domain: EPEVTQTPSHQVTQMGQEVILRCVPISNHLYFYWYRQILGQKVEFLVSFYNNEISEKSEIFDDQFSVERPDGSNFTLKIRSTKLEDSAMYFCASSDGEDVGGEQYFGPGTRLTVT.

The rearrangement joins TRBV20-1 to TRBJ2-3; possibly TRBD1 for D (6 bases). CDR3 size: 14 residues. Germline loops: CDR1 DFQATT, CDR2 SNEGSKA (reference sequence). V gave up 5 bases and J gave up 3 bases, with 15 bases separating them. The CDR3 DNA follows: TGCAGTGCTTCCCAGACAGGAGTGACAGATACGCAGTATTTT. Residues: CSASQTGVTDTQYF.

Comments on this clonotype: A much larger clone lies one base from this, so it may be a read error. V and J are TRBV20-1 and TRBJ2-4; D could derive from TRBD1 or TRBD2 (6 bases each). The J call may be in error: the DNA end matches TRBJ2-7 better. The CDR3 runs to 15 residues. Germline-derived CDR1 and CDR2 are DFQATT and SNEGSKA (reference sequence). Here the CDR3 reads CSTSSIWGTNTEQYF. The CDR3 coding sequence is TGCAGTACTAGCTCTATTTGGGGGACAAACACCGAGCAGTACTTC.

The gene calls are TRBV6-6 and TRBJ2-7; 9 bases are a match to TRBD2. This CDR3 contains 15 residues. Germline V gives CDR1 MNHNY, CDR2 SVGAGI (reference sequence). The V and J ends lost 2 bases and 5 bases, in that order; junction bases with no gene match: 7. CDR3 sequence reads: CASSYGGRADNEQYF. CDR3 DNA: TGTGCCAGCAGTTACGGCGGGAGGGCCGATAACGAGCAGTACTTC.

The chain recombines TRBV7-2 with TRBJ2-1, with TRBD2 identical over 13 bases. After removal of 5 bases from V and 7 bases from J, the junction contained 2 bases not matched to a gene. This CDR3 is 14 amino acids long. Germline CDR1 SGHTA, CDR2 FQGNSA. The CDR3 spells CASSATSGRNEQFF. The CDR3 bases are TGTGCCAGCAGCGCGACTAGCGGGAGGAATGAGCAGTTCTTC.

This clonotype was seen ten or more times. The chain joins TRBV12-3 or TRBV12-4 to TRBJ1-1; D gene ambiguous. This CDR3 has 15 amino acids. Trimming removed 1 base from V and 2 bases from J, with 11 bases in between. The CDR3 region is CASSLDSDFNTEAFF. The CDR3 DNA reads as TGTGCCAGCAGTTTAGATTCTGACTTTAACACTGAAGCTTTCTTT.